This TCR beta chain was documented in a study of T-cell memory formation after mild COVID-19. Constant-segment primers and 5'RACE yielded cDNA libraries for TCR alpha and TCR beta, each carrying sample barcodes and UMIs. TCRdb re-called the 5' RACE reads with MiXCR, one entry per CDR3 protein. The sample carries nearly 250,000 distinct CDR3 sequences, approximately 15% recorded once. This clonotype was seen only a few times. The sequence was obtained from an adult woman who had mild COVID-19 (a few samples of this study predate the infection). Cell type and time point are not known. Sequencing was done on a sample of PBMCs or a T cell subset sorted from them (not recorded which).

The CDR3 sequence is CSARDQGGELFF. In nucleotides, the CDR3 is TGCAGTGCTAGAGATCAAGGCGGGGAGCTGTTTTTT. The gene calls are TRBV20-1 and TRBJ2-2; D unclear. The germline V gene has CDR1 DFQATT and CDR2 SNEGSKA (reference sequence). With 0 bases removed from V and 7 bases from J, the gap between germline ends came to 6 bases. The CDR3 sequence is 12 residues long.